Listed here is a single T cell receptor beta chain. Its target is not known. These data come from a study of T cell repertoires in cytomegalovirus infection. Study at large: Signatures in public TCR beta sequences pointed to both CMV infection and matching HLA type. Notes on the study in general: There were HLA-C-restricted CMV-specific TCR beta clonotypes dominating the ex vivo response. Summed frequency of shared TCR beta families picked out CMV carriers who also had the relevant HLA.

TCRdb passed the reads through MiXCR, listing each CDR3 protein once. The repertoire holds roughly 500,000 distinct CDR3 sequences, about 11% seen once, with roughly a tenth in the top ten. Sequencing input: PBMCs. This sequence was found in a human donor in good health (CMV status not recorded). Some clones in this sample may be carry-over from other donors' samples.

CDR3 bases: TGTGCCAGCAGCGAGACCCTGACAGGCACAGATACGCAGTATTTT. Amino acids: CASSETLTGTDTQYF. The J gene is TRBJ2-3, the V gene TRBV9, with D tentatively TRBD1 (5 bases). CDR3 length: 15 residues. V was shortened by 3 bases and J by 1 base, with 12 bases between the two germline ends. Germline lookup yields CDR1 SGDLS and CDR2 YYNGEE.